The 10 T cell receptor beta chains below were found in one sample sequenced in a study of shared clonotypes between healthy human individuals. TCRdb's copy holds only in-frame clones and misses some; the assay was immunoSEQ multiplex PCR. Of millions of clones listed, 80% to 95% are singletons. Sequencing was performed on naive CD4+ T cells from PBMCs. Subset here: CD45RA+ positively selected. All receptors come from a man younger than 35 in good health. Some clones in this sample may be carry-over from other donors' samples.

V usage is TRBV5-1 and J usage is TRBJ2-7, with a possible D match to TRBD1 (5 bases). Deletions cut 2 bases from V and 2 bases from J, with 11 bases between. Germline lookup yields CDR1 SGHRS and CDR2 YFSETQ. The CDR3 covers 14 residues. The CDR3 bases are TGCGCCAGCAGCTTTGAACAGGAACCCTACGAGCAGTACTTC. It is translated as CASSFEQEPYEQYF.

Details on this clone: At the DNA level, this CDR3 is encoded by other sequences in the same sample as well. The CDR3 DNA reads TGCAGCGTCCTACAGGGAGACGAAAAACTGTTTTTT. It is translated as CSVLQGDEKLFF. The chain couples TRBV29-1 to TRBJ1-4; TRBD1 is a possible D gene (6 bases). V dropped 6 bases and J dropped 8 bases, with 13 bases sitting between them. The CDR3 length is 12 residues. Germline values: CDR1 SQVTM, CDR2 ANQGSEA.

V usage is TRBV6-6 and J usage is TRBJ2-3, with 12 bases that match TRBD1. Losses at the gene ends were 2 bases for V and 7 bases for J; bases not matched to a gene: 7. Germline V CDR1 and CDR2: MNHNY, SVGAGI (reference sequence). This CDR3 region has 16 residues. CDR3 sequence: CASSYRGTGGGNTQYF. Written as DNA, the CDR3 is TGTGCCAGCAGTTACCGCGGGACAGGGGGCGGGAATACGCAGTATTTT.

In regard to this clone: The sample contains more than one DNA sequence encoding this CDR3. V usage is TRBV6-1 and J usage is TRBJ1-1; D is undetermined. Per the germline V gene, CDR1 is MNHNS and CDR2 is SASEGT. CDR3 length: 14 residues. V gave up 2 bases and J gave up 1 base, with 8 bases separating them. The CDR3 DNA reads TGTGCCAGCAGTGAAATCGGGCGGAACACTGAAGCTTTCTTT. It translates to CASSEIGRNTEAFF.

The table lists this clone with a count of one. V is TRBV7-3 and J is TRBJ2-2; D gene uncertain. The CDR3 totals 14 residues. Germline CDR1 is SGHTA and CDR2 is FQGTGA. Deletions cut 3 bases from V and 5 bases from J, with 10 bases between. Here the CDR3 reads CASSLGSPTGELFF. CDR3 DNA sequence: TGTGCCAGCAGCTTGGGGTCCCCGACCGGGGAGCTGTTTTTT.

The chain carries TRBV9 and TRBJ1-1; no reliable D call. Germline V gene lookup returns CDR1 SGDLS and CDR2 YYNGEE. The CDR3 contains 13 residues. The V gene lost 4 bases and the J gene lost 2 bases, with 9 bases spanning the gap. CDR3 loop: CASSPRTNTEAFF. Written as DNA, the CDR3 is TGTGCCAGCAGCCCTCGGACCAACACTGAAGCTTTCTTT.

This clone was counted a few times. This same CDR3 is encoded by further DNA sequences in the sample. This chain links TRBV2 with TRBJ2-3; 10 nucleotides line up with TRBD2. This CDR3 has 15 amino acids. Per germline, CDR1 SNHLY and CDR2 FYNNEI. Germline trimming cut 3 bases from V and 0 bases from J; bases unmatched to any gene: 0. In DNA, the CDR3 is TGTGCCAGCAGTGAGACTAGCGGGAGCACAGATACGCAGTATTTT. Protein: CASSETSGSTDTQYF.

The chain combines TRBV5-4 with TRBJ2-1; D uncertain. Trimming cost V 0 bases and J 6 bases, with 10 bases left between them. Germline V lookup: CDR1 SGHNT, CDR2 YYREEE (reference sequence). This CDR3 has 14 residues. In DNA, the CDR3 is TGTGCCAGCAGCTTGGGATCGCCGCCCAATGAGCAGTTCTTC. Encoded protein: CASSLGSPPNEQFF.

This clone was seen more than once but under ten times. This CDR3 is also generated by other DNA sequences in the sample. The chain uses TRBV7-3 and TRBJ1-1, with 7 nucleotides matching TRBD1. V was pared by 4 bases and J by 4 bases, with 3 bases of the junction left unmatched. The CDR3 is made up of 13 amino acids. Germline V lookup: CDR1 SGHTA, CDR2 FQGTGA. DNA of the CDR3: TGTGCCAGCAGCTCGACAGGGACCACTGAAGCTTTCTTT. Translated, it gives CASSSTGTTEAFF.

The chain combines TRBV19 with TRBJ2-5; D uncertain. The V end was cut by 1 base, the J end by 4 bases, with 16 bases between. Per the germline V gene, CDR1 is LNHDA and CDR2 is SQIVND (reference sequence). There are 16 residues in the CDR3. The CDR3 spells CASSIGGGRNGETQYF. The CDR3 nucleotides read TGTGCCAGTAGTATAGGCGGCGGTCGAAACGGAGAGACCCAGTACTTC. The full variable domain, with the rest looked up from reference TRBV19 and TRBJ2-5, is DGGITQSPKYLFRKEGQNVTLSCEQNLNHDAMYWYRQDPGQGLRLIYYSQIVNDFQKGDIAEGYSVSREKKESFPLTVTSAQKNPTAFYLCASSIGGGRNGETQYFGPGTRLLVL.